The source of this T cell receptor beta chain is a study of blood T cell repertoires in COVID-19. TCRdb keeps only in-frame clones here, not all; method: immunoSEQ multiplex PCR. This table has 200,000 to 250,000 clones, 87% appearing once. Germline values: CDR1 MGHRA, CDR2 YSYEKL. Trimming removed 4 bases at V and 0 bases at J, with 10 bases between. There are 15 residues in the CDR3. This receptor was obtained from a woman between 18 and 29 years old who had recovered from COVID-19. Sequencing used peripheral blood. The chain carries TRBV4-1 and TRBJ1-5, with a weak D call TRBD1 (5 bases). The CDR3 is CASSRQLSSNQPQHF. DNA for the CDR3: TGCGCCAGCAGCCGACAGCTTTCTAGCAATCAGCCCCAGCATTTT.